Presented here are 6 T cell receptor beta chains from one specimen sequenced in a study of blood T cell dynamics during melanoma immunotherapy (TCRdb year 2020). Read against the paper, the sample's time point label means: week 3, after first cycle of checkpoint inhibitor. Libraries were built with the immunoSEQ multiplex PCR assay. TCRdb retrieved this table from immuneACCESS and kept in-frame rearrangements only. Not all clones are present; in checked studies, unresolved V genes account for under half, and no reason is known for the remainder. The sample table shows approximately 17,000 clones, and about 85% are seen once. The ten most abundant clones make up roughly 7.6% of the sample. Here the sequenced sample was blood, taken from a patient treated with checkpoint blockade. The receptors stem from a human donor with melanoma.

The chain has TRBV27 and TRBJ1-1; D gene ambiguous. V lost 11 bases and J lost 8, with 15 bases in between. Germline V CDR1 and CDR2: MNHEY, SMNVEV (reference sequence). This CDR3 has 11 amino acids. The CDR3 reads CAPPGRVEAFF. CDR3 coding DNA: TGTGCCCCCCCCGGGAGGGTAGAAGCTTTCTTT.

The V gene is TRBV28, the J gene TRBJ2-7, with D hard to call. There are 16 residues in the CDR3. The V gene's germline CDR1 is MDHEN and CDR2 SYDVKM. With 0 bases removed from V and 2 bases from J, the gap between germline ends came to 14 bases. CDR3 in amino acids: CASSLWSLTTAYEQYF. In DNA, the CDR3 is TGTGCCAGCAGTTTATGGTCCCTGACCACCGCCTACGAGCAGTACTTC.

This clone has a single count. The chain couples TRBV19 to TRBJ2-5; TRBD2 matches 8 bases. The end of the DNA is better explained by TRBJ2-7, so the J call may be wrong. Germline lookup yields CDR1 LNHDA and CDR2 SQIVND (reference sequence). This CDR3 comprises 14 residues. The CDR3: CASMEGLGAYEQYF. CDR3 nucleotide sequence: TGTGCCAGTATGGAGGGACTAGGGGCCTACGAGCAGTACTTC.

The genes are TRBV19 and TRBJ2-7; 9 bases map to TRBD1. Trimming at V came to 4 bases and at J to 0 bases, leaving 4 bases not matched to a gene. In germline, CDR1 is LNHDA, CDR2 SQIVND (reference sequence). CDR3 length equals 15 residues. The chain's CDR3 is CASSTGQGSSYEQYF. In DNA form, the CDR3 reads TGTGCCAGTAGTACCGGACAGGGGAGCTCCTACGAGCAGTACTTC.

The V gene is TRBV7-2, the J gene TRBJ1-5; no clear D. There are 15 residues in the CDR3. The V gene's germline CDR1 is SGHTA and CDR2 FQGNSA. V gave up 2 bases and J gave up 1 base, with 9 bases separating them. The CDR3 coding sequence is TGTGCCAGCAGCTTAACGTCTGGGAGCAATCAGCCCCAGCATTTT. As protein: CASSLTSGSNQPQHF.

The V call is TRBV5-1, the J call TRBJ2-7, with a possible D match to TRBD1 (7 bases). Germline loops: CDR1 SGHRS, CDR2 YFSETQ. The CDR3 runs 15 residues. V was shortened by 4 bases and J by 0 bases, with 14 bases between the two germline ends. CDR3 bases: TGCGCCAGCAGCACAGGGGACGGGAGCTCCTACGAGCAGTACTTC. This gives the protein CASSTGDGSSYEQYF. The variable domain in full, completed from reference TRBV5-1 and TRBJ2-7, reads KAGVTQTPRYLIKTRGQQVTLSCSPISGHRSVSWYQQTPGQGLQFLFEYFSETQRNKGNFPGRFSGRQFSNSRSEMNVSTLELGDSALYLCASSTGDGSSYEQYFGPGTRLTVT.